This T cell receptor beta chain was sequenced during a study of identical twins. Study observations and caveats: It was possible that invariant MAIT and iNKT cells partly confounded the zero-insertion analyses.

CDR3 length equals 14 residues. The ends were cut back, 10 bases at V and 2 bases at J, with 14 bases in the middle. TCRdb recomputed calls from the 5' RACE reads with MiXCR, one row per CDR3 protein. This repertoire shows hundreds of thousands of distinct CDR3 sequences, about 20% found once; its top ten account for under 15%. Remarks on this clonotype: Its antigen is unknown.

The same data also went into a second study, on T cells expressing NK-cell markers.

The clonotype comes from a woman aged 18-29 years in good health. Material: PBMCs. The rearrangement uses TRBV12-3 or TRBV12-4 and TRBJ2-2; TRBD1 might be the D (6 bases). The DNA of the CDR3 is TGTGCCACCACAGAAGGGGGTAACACCGGGGAGCTGTTTTTT. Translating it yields CATTEGGNTGELFF.